These T cell receptor beta chains were read from a single sample in a study of blood T cell repertoires in COVID-19. TCRdb's table, derived via immunoSEQ multiplex PCR, lists solely in-frame clones and lacks some. The sample lists approximately 40,000 clones; about 85% were seen once. The sample taken for sequencing was peripheral blood. Source of these receptors: a man in his 60s with acute or convalescent COVID-19. Each CDR3 is given with its conserved first and last residue. A D gene is named only where the DNA matches it firmly. Some rows mark clone size as missing; the rest say once, few, many or name a class of expanded clone.

D	size	V	J	DNA	CDR3
NA	NA	TRBV28	TRBJ2-4	TGTGCCAGCGGGGGTAACAGGGTGAAGGACATTCAGTACTTC	CASGGNRVKDIQYF
NA	NA	TRBV19	TRBJ2-1	TGTGCCAGTAGTATCGGGGGAGAAGGTGCTGAGCAGTTCTTC	CASSIGGEGAEQFF
NA	once	TRBV20-1	TRBJ2-7	TGCAGTGCTAGAAAGACAGACGAGCAGTACTTC	CSARKTDEQYF
TRBD1	NA	TRBV6-5	TRBJ1-1	TGTGCCAGCAGTTACGAGGGGGCTAGGTCTGAAGCTTTCTTT	CASSYEGARSEAFF
NA	NA	TRBV19	TRBJ1-1	TGTGCCAGTAGTGTTCAGTTGAACACTGAAGCTTTCTTT	CASSVQLNTEAFF
TRBD2	NA	TRBV28	TRBJ2-4	TGTGCCAGCACCCCGGGGGGGGCGGGAAACATTCAGTACTTC	CASTPGGAGNIQYF
TRBD2	NA	TRBV2	TRBJ2-1	TGTGCCAGCAGTGAAGAGCCTAGCGGACCCTACAATGAGCAGTTCTTC	CASSEEPSGPYNEQFF
TRBD1	NA	TRBV2	TRBJ2-7	TGTGCCAGCAGTGTTTTACAGGGGGCTTCCTACGAGCAGTACTTC	CASSVLQGASYEQYF
NA	NA	TRBV5-1	TRBJ1-4	TGCGCCAGCAGCTTACGGGAGACCCCAGGCAGAAAACTGTTTTTT	CASSLRETPGRKLFF
NA	NA	TRBV5-8	TRBJ2-7	TGTGCCAGCAGCTTGGTTGGGACTGTGGGGCGCTACGAGCAGTACTTC	CASSLVGTVGRYEQYF
NA	NA	TRBV5-1	TRBJ1-1	TGCGCCAGCAGCTTGCGAACAGGCGATGAAGCTTTCTTT	CASSLRTGDEAFF
NA	NA	TRBV19	TRBJ1-4	TGTGCCAGTATGAAGGGGGGGAATGAAAAACTGTTTTTT	CASMKGGNEKLFF
TRBD1	NA	TRBV29-1	TRBJ2-5	TGCAGCGTATCCGGGACAGGGGGTTTCCAAGAGACCCAGTACTTC	CSVSGTGGFQETQYF
TRBD1	NA	TRBV28	TRBJ1-5	TGTGCCAGCATTCTCAGGGGGCTTTCAACCCAGCATTTT	CASILRGLSTQHF
NA	once	TRBV28	TRBJ2-2	TGTGCCAGCAGCGTTCGGACCGGGGAGCTGTTTTTT	CASSVRTGELFF
TRBD1	NA	TRBV5-1	TRBJ2-5	TGCGCCAGCGGCCGGGGACAGGGTATCTCCGAGACCCAGTACTTC	CASGRGQGISETQYF
NA	NA	TRBV30	TRBJ1-4	TGTGCCTGGAGTGGGACCGGCTGGGGCGAAAAACTGTTTTTT	CAWSGTGWGEKLFF
TRBD1	NA	TRBV19	TRBJ1-5	TGTGCCAGTTGCTACAGGGGTGTGAGGGTCTATAGCAATCAGCCCCAGCATTTT	CASCYRGVRVYSNQPQHF
NA	NA	TRBV4-2	TRBJ2-7	TGTGCCAGCAGCCCATCGGGAGCGGACCCCTACGAGCAGTACTTC	CASSPSGADPYEQYF
NA	NA	TRBV27	TRBJ2-7	TGTGCCAGCAGTTTAGTCAGAAACCCTTGGTACGAGCAGTACTTC	CASSLVRNPWYEQYF
NA	NA	TRBV19	TRBJ2-2	TGTGCCAGTAGTATAGAGGGGGCTAACACCGGGGAGCTGTTTTTT	CASSIEGANTGELFF
TRBD1	NA	TRBV2	TRBJ1-5	TGTGCCAGCAGCCCCGGGACAGGGGACAATCAGCCCCAGCATTTT	CASSPGTGDNQPQHF
NA	NA	TRBV28	TRBJ1-4	TGTGCCAGCAGTGAGCTACTGGAAAAACTGTTTTTT	CASSELLEKLFF
NA	NA	TRBV5-1	TRBJ2-5	TGCGCCAGCGCTACCGGGGAGATCCAGTACTTC	CASATGEIQYF
NA	NA	TRBV9	TRBJ2-2	TGTGCCAGCAGCGTACCGAACCCAGGGTTTAGCGGGAACACCGGGGAGCTGTTTTTT	CASSVPNPGFSGNTGELFF
TRBD1	NA	TRBV27	TRBJ1-2	TGTGCCAGCAGTCTCGGGACAGGGGCGTACTATGGCTACACCTTC	CASSLGTGAYYGYTF
NA	NA	TRBV28	TRBJ1-4	TGTGCCAGCAGTTTAAGGACAGTCAATGAAAAACTGTTTTTT	CASSLRTVNEKLFF
NA	NA	TRBV12-3/TRBV12-4	TRBJ1-1	TGTGCCAGCAGCTTAACAGGGAACACTGAAGCTTTCTTT	CASSLTGNTEAFF
TRBD2	once	TRBV27	TRBJ2-7	TGTGCCAGCAGTTTAAGCGGGGGGAGAAGGCAGTACTCCTACGAGCAGTACTTC	CASSLSGGRRQYSYEQYF
NA	NA	TRBV5-6	TRBJ2-3	TGTGCCAGCAGCTTTTATCGGGGAGATACGCAGTATTTT	CASSFYRGDTQYF
TRBD1	NA	TRBV29-1	TRBJ2-5	TGCAGCGCCTACACAGGGGAAGAGACCCAGTACTTC	CSAYTGEETQYF
TRBD1	NA	TRBV6-5	TRBJ1-1	TGTGCCAGCACTGGGACAGGGACGATAAAAGCTGAAGCTTTCTTT	CASTGTGTIKAEAFF
TRBD2	few	TRBV19	TRBJ2-2	TGTGCCAGTAGTTTCCCCCCGGGACAGGGACTAGCGGTCCCCGGGGAGCTGTTTTTT	CASSFPPGQGLAVPGELFF
NA	NA	TRBV11-3	TRBJ1-2	TGTGCCAGCAGCTTACGGGGTTTCGGCTACACCTTC	CASSLRGFGYTF
NA	NA	TRBV7-6	TRBJ2-6	TGTGCCAGCAGCTCATCAGGGTACGGGGCCAACGTCCTGACTTTC	CASSSSGYGANVLTF
TRBD1	NA	TRBV18	TRBJ2-1	TGTGCCAGCTCACCGGGGGTAACCAGGGGGACCGACAATGAGCAGTTCTTC	CASSPGVTRGTDNEQFF
TRBD2	NA	TRBV30	TRBJ2-6	TGTGCCTGGCTAGGGAGGGTTAGGGCTTCCGGGGCCAACGTCCTGACTTTC	CAWLGRVRASGANVLTF
TRBD1	NA	TRBV5-1	TRBJ1-1	TGCGCCAGCAGCTACGCCGGACAGGGGAACACTGAAGCTTTCTTT	CASSYAGQGNTEAFF
NA	NA	TRBV5-5	TRBJ1-1	TGTGCCAGCAGCCTTCTCCCCCACTTAAGCACTGAAGCTTTCTTT	CASSLLPHLSTEAFF